This T cell receptor beta chain was recovered during a study of T cells in Graves' hyperthyroidism and ophthalmopathy. Amplification of TCR beta CDR3 regions used RNA as the template. HTBI primers were employed in a first-round RT-PCR of the TCR CDR3. MiXCR was run by TCRdb on the multiplex PCR reads, yielding one entry per CDR3 protein. The sample lists 350,000 to 450,000 distinct CDR3 sequences; approximately 18% were seen once. Recently diagnosed hyperthyroidism of less than 2 months' duration affected patients aged 18 to 65. In germline, CDR1 is SGDLS, CDR2 YYNGEE. Trimming took off 4 bases at V and 4 bases at J, with 12 bases between the two ends. This CDR3 region has 14 residues.

This receptor was taken from a woman in her 30s with Graves' hyperthyroidism that later progressed to Graves' ophthalmopathy. Sequences were obtained from blood. V usage is TRBV9 and J usage is TRBJ2-1, with D perhaps matching TRBD1 (6 bases). CDR3 DNA sequence: TGTGCCAGCAGCCCGAGGACAGCTTACAATGAGCAGTTCTTC. This codes for CASSPRTAYNEQFF.